Listed below are T cell receptor beta chains from one sample, sequenced in a study of T cell changes during pregnancy in multiple sclerosis. Sequencing used immunoSEQ multiplex PCR; TCRdb keeps in-frame clones, though not all of them. This table holds 40,000 or so clones, around nine tenths found once. This sample comprised CD8+ T cells from peripheral blood mononuclear cells, obtained in the first trimester of pregnancy. The source is a female donor with multiple sclerosis, enrolled in a pregnancy study. CDR3s include the opening cysteine and the closing phenylalanine or tryptophan. The D gene is left open where the match is weak. Clone sizes are given selectively: once, few, many, or a class where the clone is expanded.

clone size: -
V gene: TRBV5-8
CDR3 length: 14
D gene: -
J gene: TRBJ1-3
CDR3 DNA: TGTGCCAGCTCTCAACGGGGTCTCGGAAACACCATATATTTT
CDR3 protein: CASSQRGLGNTIYF

clone size: -
V gene: TRBV5-6
CDR3 length: 15
D gene: TRBD1
J gene: TRBJ2-2
CDR3 DNA: TGTGCCAGCAGTTTCGGACAGGGAGTAACCGGGGAGCTGTTTTTT
CDR3 protein: CASSFGQGVTGELFF

clone size: -
V gene: TRBV5-1
CDR3 length: 17
D gene: -
J gene: TRBJ2-7
CDR3 DNA: TGCGCCAGCAGCTTGGATGTTTTGTCAGTCCAGACCTACGAGCAGTACTTC
CDR3 protein: CASSLDVLSVQTYEQYF

clone size: -
V gene: TRBV11-3
CDR3 length: 15
D gene: TRBD1
J gene: TRBJ2-7
CDR3 DNA: TGTGCCAGCAGCTTAGGGACAGGGTCGTCCTACGAGCAGTACTTC
CDR3 protein: CASSLGTGSSYEQYF

clone size: once
V gene: TRBV5-3
CDR3 length: 16
D gene: TRBD1
J gene: TRBJ1-5
CDR3 DNA: TGTGCCAGAAGCCGGGGTGGACAGGGGATCAGTCAGCCCCAGCATTTT
CDR3 protein: CARSRGGQGISQPQHF

clone size: -
V gene: TRBV7-2
CDR3 length: 14
D gene: TRBD2
J gene: TRBJ2-1
CDR3 DNA: TGTGCCAGCAGTCCTCCGGGGGGGTGGGGGGAGCAGTTCTTC
CDR3 protein: CASSPPGGWGEQFF

clone size: -
V gene: TRBV7-9
CDR3 length: 14
D gene: TRBD1
J gene: TRBJ2-7
CDR3 DNA: TGTGCCAGCAGCTCGGGGGACAGGCCCTACGAGCAGTACTTC
CDR3 protein: CASSSGDRPYEQYF

clone size: once
V gene: TRBV6-5
CDR3 length: 13
D gene: -
J gene: TRBJ2-5
CDR3 DNA: TGTGCCAGCAGCCGGGACTTCCAAGAGACCCAGTACTTC
CDR3 protein: CASSRDFQETQYF

clone size: -
V gene: TRBV25-1
CDR3 length: 16
D gene: TRBD2
J gene: TRBJ2-7
CDR3 DNA: TGTGCCAGCAGTGAGGGGAGGGACTCCTACTCCTACGAGCAGTACTTC
CDR3 protein: CASSEGRDSYSYEQYF

clone size: -
V gene: TRBV6-5
CDR3 length: 15
D gene: -
J gene: TRBJ2-7
CDR3 DNA: TGTGCCAGCAGTTATGGCCAGGAGGGTAACTACGAGCAGTACTTC
CDR3 protein: CASSYGQEGNYEQYF

clone size: -
V gene: TRBV13
CDR3 length: 17
D gene: TRBD2
J gene: TRBJ2-2
CDR3 DNA: TGTGCCAGCAGCTCCCTCATCGGGACTAGCAACACCGGGGAGCTGTTTTTT
CDR3 protein: CASSSLIGTSNTGELFF

clone size: -
V gene: TRBV21-1
CDR3 length: 14
D gene: -
J gene: TRBJ2-7
CDR3 DNA: TGTGCCAGCACGCCATTACAGGGATCTTACGAGCAGTACTTC
CDR3 protein: CASTPLQGSYEQYF

clone size: -
V gene: TRBV30
CDR3 length: 13
D gene: -
J gene: TRBJ2-7
CDR3 DNA: TGTGCCTGGAGGGGCGGGAACTCCTACGAGCAGTACTTC
CDR3 protein: CAWRGGNSYEQYF

clone size: -
V gene: TRBV10-3
CDR3 length: 16
D gene: -
J gene: TRBJ2-3
CDR3 DNA: TGTGCCATCAGTGGGGGTGGGCAGGGGCCCACAGATACGCAGTATTTT
CDR3 protein: CAISGGGQGPTDTQYF

clone size: -
V gene: TRBV6-1
CDR3 length: 17
D gene: TRBD2
J gene: TRBJ2-3
CDR3 DNA: TGTGCCAGCAGTGAAGGTCTAGCGGGGGGAATCACAGATACGCAGTATTTT
CDR3 protein: CASSEGLAGGITDTQYF

clone size: -
V gene: TRBV2
CDR3 length: 12
D gene: -
J gene: TRBJ2-2
CDR3 DNA: TGTGCCAGCAGTGGAGGGCCCGGGGAGCTGTTTTTT
CDR3 protein: CASSGGPGELFF